Below, 11 T cell receptor beta chains from the same sample are listed, as sequenced in a study of Tregs in tolerant kidney transplant recipients. Assay: immunoSEQ multiplex PCR; the TCRdb copy retains only in-frame clones and omits some. The ten most abundant clones cover roughly 0.89% of a sample with about 48,000 clones. Sequencing was performed on CD4+ T cells from blood, taken before the transplant. The receptor source for this set is a human donor who received a combined kidney and bone marrow transplant.

For this clone: Read coverage stops 3 residues before the CDR3 terminus; the germline J gene supplies the remainder. This chain links TRBV5-1 with TRBJ2-6; 10 bases line up with TRBD1. Per germline, CDR1 SGHRS and CDR2 YFSETQ. The CDR3 runs 16 residues. After removal of 3 bases from V and 3 bases from J, the junction contained 3 bases not matched to a gene. The CDR3 bases that were read are TGCGCCAGCAGCTCCGGACAGGGGGGTGGGGCCAACGTC. This translates into CASSSGQGGGANV. The whole CDR3 reads CASSSGQGGGANVLTF. Full variable domain (rest looked up from reference TRBV5-1 and TRBJ2-6): KAGVTQTPRYLIKTRGQQVTLSCSPISGHRSVSWYQQTPGQGLQFLFEYFSETQRNKGNFPGRFSGRQFSNSRSEMNVSTLELGDSALYLCASSSGQGGGANVLTFGAGSRLTVL.

To note about this clone: The read terminates 3 residues ahead of where the CDR3 ends, so the germline J gene completes it. This rearrangement joins TRBV7-3 to TRBJ2-7; D may match TRBD1 or TRBD2 (6 bases each). The ends were cut back, 5 bases at V and 6 bases at J, with 11 bases in the middle. Per the germline V gene, CDR1 is SGHTA and CDR2 is FQGTGA. The CDR3 length is 12 residues. The DNA read from the CDR3 is TGTGCCAGCAGCCAACAGGGAGGCGAG. Its translation: CASSQQGGE. In full, the CDR3 reads CASSQQGGEQYF.

Worth noting for this clone: The CDR3 extends 3 residues past the end of the read, so its final part is completed from the germline J gene. The chain employs TRBV2 and TRBJ2-3; D perhaps matches TRBD1 (5 bases). Trimming cost V 4 bases and J 6 bases, with 11 bases left between them. This CDR3 has 13 residues. The germline V gene has CDR1 SNHLY and CDR2 FYNNEI. The CDR3 bases that were read are TGTGCCAGCAGTGTTCAGGGTAGGGATACG. This gives the protein CASSVQGRDT. The entire CDR3 protein reads CASSVQGRDTQYF.

With regard to this clone: The observed sequence ends 3 residues before the CDR3 terminus, with the missing tail filled in from the germline J gene. The chain has TRBV7-9 and TRBJ2-7; D might be TRBD2 (6 bases). CDR1 is SEHNR, CDR2 FQNEAQ, per germline (reference sequence). The CDR3 loop spans 14 amino acids. V was cut by 3 bases and J by 0 bases, with 9 bases left in between. The DNA read from the CDR3 is TGTGCCAGCAGCTTGGGGGGTATCTCCTACGAG. The encoded protein is CASSLGGISYE. The complete CDR3 sequence is CASSLGGISYEQYF.

Remarks on this clone: The read comes to an end 3 residues before the CDR3 does, leaving the germline J gene to fill in the end. This chain joins TRBV5-1 and TRBJ2-5, with D unresolved. V lost 2 bases and J lost 5, with 13 bases in between. This CDR3 region has 14 residues. The germline V gene encodes CDR1 SGHRS and CDR2 YFSETQ. The CDR3 region is CASSFSPSVETQYF. The CDR3 bases that were read are TGCGCCAGCAGCTTCTCGCCTAGTGTTGAGACC.

Comments on this clone: The CDR3 is cut off 3 residues early in the read; its end comes from the germline J gene. The chain employs TRBV5-6 and TRBJ1-1; the D is unclear. The CDR3 has 14 amino acids. CDR1 is SGHDT and CDR2 is YYEEEE in the germline V gene. CDR3 bases read: TGTGCCAGCAGCCAGAACGTTGGCAGGAGTGTA. This codes for CASSQNVGRSV. The CDR3 reads in full as CASSQNVGRSVAFF.

Worth noting for this clone: Read data end 3 residues before the CDR3 end; the end is taken from the germline J gene. The V gene is TRBV5-1, the J gene TRBJ2-3; 11 nucleotides agree with TRBD2. The CDR3 consists of 16 residues. Unmatched junction bases numbered 4, after V lost 1 base and J lost 3 bases. Germline V gene sequence: CDR1 SGHRS, CDR2 YFSETQ. The CDR3 bases that were read are TGCGCCAGCAGCTTGACCGGGACTAGCGGAACAGATACG. Residues: CASSLTGTSGTDT. The complete CDR3 reads CASSLTGTSGTDTQYF.

Comments on this clone: The CDR3 is cut off 3 residues early in the read; its end comes from the germline J gene. This rearrangement joins TRBV2 to TRBJ2-5, with D perhaps given as TRBD1 or TRBD2 (5 bases each). This CDR3 comprises 12 residues. The V gene's germline CDR1 is SNHLY and CDR2 FYNNEI. The germline V and J ends were trimmed by 7 bases and 5 bases, with 11 bases remaining between them. Here the CDR3 reads CASKEGLETQYF. The sequenced part of the CDR3 DNA is TGTGCCAGCAAAGAGGGGTTGGAGACC. Using reference TRBV2 and TRBJ2-5 for the parts outside the CDR3, the full variable domain is EPEVTQTPSHQVTQMGQEVILRCVPISNHLYFYWYRQILGQKVEFLVSFYNNEISEKSEIFDDQFSVERPDGSNFTLKIRSTKLEDSAMYFCASKEGLETQYFGPGTRLLVL.

Concerning this clone: Read data end 3 residues before the CDR3 end; the end is taken from the germline J gene. The chain employs TRBV10-1 and TRBJ2-6; perhaps TRBD2 as D (6 bases). The V and J ends lost 6 bases and 1 base respectively, with 16 bases between them. The CDR3 runs 17 residues. Looked up from germline, CDR1 is WNHNN and CDR2 is SYGVQD (reference sequence). Partial CDR3 DNA: TGCGCCAGCAGCGAAGGTCCGGGGGAATCTGGGGCCAACGTC. Translating it yields CASSEGPGESGANV. The CDR3, in full, reads CASSEGPGESGANVLTF.

CDR3 sequence reads: CASSEAGTGIYEQYF. The DNA read from the CDR3 is TGTGCCAGCAGTGAAGCCGGGACAGGGATCTACGAG. V gene TRBV6-1 combines with J gene TRBJ2-7; 9 nucleotides align to TRBD1. The read ends 3 residues shy of where the CDR3 ends; the end is completed using the germline J gene. This CDR3 contains 15 residues. The V gene end was trimmed by 0 bases and the J gene end by 3 bases; junction bases not matched to a gene: 3. Per germline, CDR1 MNHNS and CDR2 SASEGT.

Comment on this clone: The sequence runs out 3 residues before the end of the CDR3; the remainder is reconstructed from the germline J gene. The chain is built from TRBV20-1 and TRBJ2-5, with 7 bases aligning to TRBD2. The length of the CDR3 is 13 residues. Germline values: CDR1 DFQATT, CDR2 SNEGSKA (reference sequence). J was trimmed by 3 bases and V by 3 bases; bases with no gene match: 4. This chain's CDR3 is CSASRTSKETQYF. The CDR3 bases that were read are TGCAGTGCTAGCCGGACTAGTAAAGAGACC.